This TCR beta chain was sequenced during a study of T cell responses to AZD1222 COVID-19 vaccine. Study-wide findings and caveats: Repertoire collection took place solely once the T cell response had peaked. Clonal diversity was possibly underestimated; the donors were predominantly white British and more often female. Researchers report vaccine-associated CD4 TCRs spanning spike, with dominance at 160-218 and 743-854. At baseline, just five to seven AZD1222 recipients tested seropositive.

This CDR3 has 14 amino acids. Generated by immunoSEQ multiplex PCR, the TCRdb table keeps only in-frame clones and is missing some. This sample has 150,000 to 200,000 clones, with around 94% found just once. With respect to this clone: The antigen remains unidentified.

This clonotype originated in an adult in good health. Here the sequenced sample was peripheral blood, taken on day 0 of AZD1222 vaccination. V usage is TRBV7-5 and J usage is TRBJ1-5. TRBV7-5 is termed a pseudogene. CDR3 DNA sequence: TGTGTCAGAAGCTTAGCCGAGGAAGATCAGCCCCAGCATTTT. This translates into CVRSLAEEDQPQHF.